These T cell receptor beta chains were read from a single sample in a study of T-cell reconstitution after alpha-beta-depleted transplantation in children. TCRdb independently ran MiXCR on the PCR reads; one entry per CDR3 protein. This repertoire shows fewer than 500,000 distinct CDR3 sequences, 43% found once; its top ten account for under 35%. This material consisted of PBMCs, taken before TCRalphabeta/CD19-depleted stem cell transplant. The receptors come from a girl aged 2 to 9 with aplastic anemia, due to receive a stem cell transplant. Each CDR3 is given with its conserved first and last residue. A D gene is named only where the DNA matches it firmly. The size field is filled for only some rows; it gives once, few, many or a size class.

d_gene,j_gene,len,abundance,v_gene,CDR3aa,CDR3nt
TRBD2,TRBJ2-7,15,-,TRBV6-5,CASSYWAGGNYEQYF,TGTGCCAGCAGTTACTGGGCGGGAGGAAACTACGAGCAGTACTTC
TRBD2,TRBJ2-3,13,-,TRBV12-3/TRBV12-4,CASGRGGADTQYF,TGTGCCAGCGGACGGGGGGGAGCAGATACGCAGTATTTT
-,TRBJ2-7,14,-,TRBV20-1,CSAGHVGAKSEQYF,TGCAGTGCTGGCCATGTGGGCGCGAAATCCGAGCAGTACTTC
-,TRBJ2-5,15,-,TRBV5-1,CASSPLGGLQETQYF,TGCGCCAGCAGCCCCCTGGGGGGGCTACAAGAGACCCAGTACTTC
TRBD1,TRBJ1-5,13,-,TRBV29-1,CSGGTGMNQPQHF,TGCAGCGGGGGGACAGGAATGAATCAGCCCCAGCATTTT
-,TRBJ2-1,17,few,TRBV11-2,CASSLDRGTESYNEQFF,TGTGCCAGCAGCTTAGATCGCGGGACGGAGTCTTACAATGAGCAGTTCTTC
TRBD2,TRBJ2-2,17,-,TRBV5-1,CASSSTSGGAETGELFF,TGCGCCAGCAGTTCGACTAGCGGGGGGGCCGAAACCGGGGAGCTGTTTTTT
-,TRBJ2-2,17,many,TRBV5-1,CASSLATRVQGTGELFF,TGCGCCAGCAGCTTGGCTACCCGGGTCCAGGGAACCGGGGAGCTGTTTTTT
TRBD2,TRBJ2-1,19,-,TRBV5-1,CASSRTTKDSGSSYNEQFF,TGCGCCAGCAGCCGAACGACCAAGGATAGCGGGAGCTCCTACAATGAGCAGTTCTTC
-,TRBJ1-1,15,many,TRBV5-1,CASSFGTAQNTEAFF,TGCGCCAGCAGCTTCGGGACGGCCCAGAACACTGAAGCTTTCTTT
-,TRBJ2-1,13,-,TRBV7-9,CASSPRRGDEQFF,TGTGCCAGCAGCCCTAGACGGGGCGATGAGCAGTTCTTC
TRBD2,TRBJ2-3,16,few,TRBV20-1,CSALEIAGGPTDTQYF,TGCAGTGCTCTCGAGATAGCGGGAGGGCCGACAGATACGCAGTATTTT
-,TRBJ2-5,10,-,TRBV6-1,CASSEMTQYF,TGTGCCAGCAGTGAAATGACCCAGTACTTC
TRBD1,TRBJ1-1,15,-,TRBV5-1,CASSDPQGGWTEAFF,TGCGCCAGCAGCGATCCGCAGGGGGGGTGGACTGAAGCTTTCTTT
-,TRBJ2-2,14,many,TRBV7-2,CASRAPFLVGELFF,TGTGCCAGCAGGGCACCGTTCCTAGTCGGGGAGCTGTTTTTT
TRBD1,TRBJ2-7,12,many,TRBV29-1,CSAGQGTGEQYF,TGCAGCGCAGGACAGGGAACGGGCGAGCAGTACTTC
TRBD1,TRBJ2-7,15,-,TRBV7-8,CASSQSGTGVLEQYF,TGTGCCAGCAGCCAATCCGGGACAGGGGTTCTTGAGCAGTACTTC
TRBD1,TRBJ1-1,18,few,TRBV5-1,CASSPSTGEGWGNTEAFF,TGCGCCAGCAGCCCCTCTACAGGGGAAGGGTGGGGGAACACTGAAGCTTTCTTT
TRBD2,TRBJ2-1,17,many,TRBV12-3/TRBV12-4,CASSDAIAGGFRNEQFF,TGTGCCAGCAGCGACGCAATAGCGGGAGGGTTTAGGAATGAGCAGTTCTTC
TRBD2,TRBJ2-1,16,-,TRBV5-1,CASSTETSGRLQEQLF,TGCGCCAGCAGCACCGAGACTAGCGGGAGGCTCCAGGAGCAGCTCTTC
-,TRBJ2-7,16,few,TRBV6-2/TRBV6-3,CASSYARGQRPYEQYF,TGTGCCAGCAGTTACGCACGCGGCCAGAGACCCTACGAGCAGTACTTC
TRBD1,TRBJ2-2,16,-,TRBV9,CASSPRGNSLTGELFF,TGTGCCAGCAGCCCCAGGGGGAACTCACTCACCGGGGAGCTGTTTTTT
-,TRBJ2-3,11,many,TRBV7-9,CASSRGDTQYF,TGTGCCAGCAGCAGGGGGGATACGCAGTATTTT
TRBD1,TRBJ1-2,18,-,TRBV11-2,CASSLEPAHRGRLGGYTF,TGTGCCAGCAGCTTAGAACCCGCTCACAGGGGGCGTCTGGGTGGCTACACCTTC
-,TRBJ2-7,12,few,TRBV29-1,CSVEVAGSEQYF,TGCAGCGTTGAAGTCGCAGGGTCCGAGCAGTACTTC
-,TRBJ2-7,13,-,TRBV7-2,CASSLAPFYEQYF,TGTGCCAGCAGCTTGGCTCCCTTCTACGAGCAGTACTTC
-,TRBJ1-6,15,few,TRBV6-5,CASSYYGTGDSPLHF,TGTGCCAGCAGTTATTACGGGACTGGCGATTCACCCCTCCACTTT
-,TRBJ2-5,14,once,TRBV28,CASSLRLTSETQYF,TGTGCCAGCAGTTTAAGGCTAACTTCAGAGACCCAGTACTTC
TRBD2,TRBJ2-2,16,many,TRBV27,CASTLWGGSPPGELFF,TGTGCCAGCACCCTATGGGGCGGGAGTCCCCCCGGGGAGCTGTTTTTT
TRBD2,TRBJ2-7,16,many,TRBV20-1,CSASRAGGPLSYEQYF,TGCAGTGCTTCAAGGGCGGGAGGGCCCCTCTCCTACGAGCAGTACTTC
-,TRBJ1-1,14,many,TRBV5-1,CASSLARQSTEAFF,TGCGCCAGCAGCCTCGCACGACAATCCACTGAAGCTTTCTTT
TRBD1,TRBJ1-5,15,many,TRBV12-3/TRBV12-4,CASSRPTGINQPQHF,TGTGCCAGCAGTCGGCCGACAGGGATTAATCAGCCCCAGCATTTT
TRBD2,TRBJ2-7,18,-,TRBV11-1,CASSHGRSGRRPPLEQYF,TGTGCCAGCAGCCATGGGCGTAGCGGGAGGCGGCCCCCGCTAGAGCAGTACTTC
-,TRBJ2-3,14,few,TRBV29-1,CSVERDRRTDTQYF,TGCAGCGTTGAACGAGACCGTCGCACAGATACGCAGTATTTT
-,TRBJ1-2,17,few,TRBV4-1,CASSQEPSWGAIGGYTF,TGCGCCAGCAGCCAAGAACCGAGTTGGGGCGCAATTGGTGGCTACACCTTC
TRBD2,TRBJ2-1,15,-,TRBV20-1,CSAPRAGRYYNEQFF,TGCAGTGCTCCCAGAGCGGGGCGGTACTACAATGAGCAGTTCTTC
-,TRBJ2-7,14,few,TRBV20-1,CSARISPLRDEQYF,TGCAGTGCTAGAATTTCCCCCCTGAGGGACGAGCAGTACTTC
-,TRBJ2-3,15,-,TRBV28,CASSQTGLGTDTQYF,TGTGCCAGCAGTCAAACAGGGTTGGGCACAGATACGCAGTATTTT
-,TRBJ2-7,15,many,TRBV7-2,CASSLVPGEGYEQYF,TGTGCCAGCAGCTTAGTTCCCGGGGAAGGGTACGAGCAGTACTTC
-,TRBJ2-6,16,-,TRBV9,CASSVAGTSGANVLTF,TGTGCCAGCAGCGTCGCCGGAACCTCTGGGGCCAACGTCCTGACTTTC
TRBD1,TRBJ1-4,15,-,TRBV20-1,CSARGQTGTVKKLFF,TGCAGTGCTAGAGGCCAGACAGGGACCGTAAAAAAACTGTTTTTT
-,TRBJ1-3,16,-,TRBV4-2,CASSQSDRLSGNTIYF,TGTGCCAGCAGCCAAAGTGACCGACTATCTGGAAACACCATATATTTT
-,TRBJ2-3,15,-,TRBV5-1,CASSLASPPTDTQYF,TGCGCCAGCAGCTTGGCCAGCCCACCCACAGATACGCAGTATTTT
TRBD2,TRBJ2-7,15,many,TRBV20-1,CSARDLRGRIDEQYF,TGCAGTGCTAGAGATTTGCGCGGGAGAATCGACGAGCAGTACTTC
TRBD2,TRBJ2-7,13,-,TRBV20-1,CSADLAENYEQYF,TGCAGTGCTGACCTAGCGGAAAACTACGAGCAGTACTTC
TRBD1,TRBJ2-7,14,-,TRBV28,CASSGGTGAVEQYF,TGTGCCAGCAGTGGGGGGACAGGAGCCGTCGAGCAGTACTTC
TRBD1,TRBJ1-1,14,few,TRBV27,CASRRQGANTEAFF,TGTGCCAGCAGACGACAGGGGGCAAATACTGAAGCTTTCTTT
-,TRBJ1-1,13,-,TRBV7-3,CASSPSGLNEAFF,TGTGCCAGCAGCCCGAGTGGGCTCAACGAAGCTTTCTTT
TRBD1,TRBJ2-7,15,many,TRBV20-1,CSVPKTGQGFGEQYF,TGCAGTGTTCCGAAAACGGGACAGGGGTTCGGGGAGCAGTACTTC
-,TRBJ1-1,16,many,TRBV20-1,CSARDTNNRVRLEAFF,TGCAGTGCTAGAGATACTAATAACAGGGTGAGACTCGAAGCTTTCTTT
-,TRBJ2-7,13,-,TRBV20-1,CSAMRDRSYEQYF,TGCAGTGCCATGCGGGACCGCTCCTACGAGCAGTACTTC
TRBD2,TRBJ2-1,18,many,TRBV7-2,CASSFLTGAGAGHNEQFF,TGTGCCAGCAGCTTTCTTACGGGAGCGGGAGCGGGCCACAATGAGCAGTTCTTC
-,TRBJ2-3,17,many,TRBV4-2,CASSQRTGYTQADTQYF,TGTGCCAGCAGCCAACGAACAGGGTACACACAGGCAGATACGCAGTATTTT